This TCR beta chain was identified in a study of T cell responses to AZD1222 COVID-19 vaccine. As for the study in general: The analysis combined second doses at about 4 or about 12 weeks.

Study-level results: Spike-specific TCR repertoires showed rising breadth and depth after two AZD1222 doses. Females outnumbered males among donors, who were mostly white British; clonal diversity was possibly underestimated.

Produced via immunoSEQ multiplex PCR; TCRdb's table is partial and in-frame only. The sample consists of about 120,000 clones, about 90% of them appearing once. This clone was recorded a few times. The antigen is not known. Trimming stripped 1 base from V and 3 bases from J, with 10 bases between. The germline CDR1 and CDR2 sequences are SGHRS and YFSETQ. The CDR3 length is 14 residues. V and J are TRBV5-1 and TRBJ1-2, with unresolved D. Sequenced here: peripheral blood, sampled on day 0 of AZD1222 vaccination. The receptor's source is an adult in good health. CDR3 protein: CASSLPRQDYGYTF. The CDR3 region has the DNA TGCGCCAGCAGCTTGCCCAGGCAGGACTATGGCTACACCTTC.